The rows below give T cell receptor beta chains drawn from one sample of a study of T cells in Graves' hyperthyroidism and ophthalmopathy. TCRdb recomputed calls from the multiplex PCR reads with MiXCR, one row per CDR3 protein. Of more than 450,000 distinct CDR3 sequences in the sample, less than 20% are singletons; the top ten hold about half. Sequencing was carried out using blood. These receptors originate from a man aged 35-49 years with Graves' ophthalmopathy. Each CDR3 is given without its conserved first and last residue. Size is omitted from some rows. Given values are once, few, many or a class for expanded clones.

j_call: TRBJ1-5; v_call: TRBV2; clone_size: many; cdr3_aa: ASSIHGDLSNQPQH
j_call: TRBJ2-2; v_call: TRBV5-1; clone_size: -; cdr3_aa: ASSSTSGGARELF
j_call: TRBJ1-2; v_call: TRBV20-1; clone_size: -; cdr3_aa: SAISYGYT
j_call: TRBJ2-3; v_call: TRBV6-5; clone_size: -; cdr3_aa: ASSWAEDTQY
j_call: TRBJ1-5; v_call: TRBV30; clone_size: -; cdr3_aa: AWSQGARHQPQH
j_call: TRBJ2-7; v_call: TRBV12-3/TRBV12-4; clone_size: many; cdr3_aa: ASSLRDSHYEQY
j_call: TRBJ2-5; v_call: TRBV6-1; clone_size: few; cdr3_aa: ASSSAWGETQY
j_call: TRBJ1-1; v_call: TRBV14; clone_size: few; cdr3_aa: ASSQSGGRMSTEAF
j_call: TRBJ2-1; v_call: TRBV6-2/TRBV6-3; clone_size: few; cdr3_aa: ASSIGRTNEQF
j_call: TRBJ2-2; v_call: TRBV7-2; clone_size: few; cdr3_aa: ASSLAGGSPGELF
j_call: TRBJ1-4; v_call: TRBV20-1; clone_size: -; cdr3_aa: SGTDSQINEKLF
j_call: TRBJ2-7; v_call: TRBV6-2/TRBV6-3; clone_size: many; cdr3_aa: ASSYRDLYEQY
j_call: TRBJ2-7; v_call: TRBV4-2; clone_size: once; cdr3_aa: ASSQDIRAMKQY
j_call: TRBJ1-4; v_call: TRBV6-1; clone_size: -; cdr3_aa: ASGRDWKEKLF
j_call: TRBJ1-1; v_call: TRBV5-1; clone_size: -; cdr3_aa: ASSPGLLGQNTEAF
j_call: TRBJ2-1; v_call: TRBV3-1; clone_size: few; cdr3_aa: AAGLAGVYEQF
j_call: TRBJ2-2; v_call: TRBV7-2; clone_size: many; cdr3_aa: ASSFQYSGELF
j_call: TRBJ2-3; v_call: TRBV4-1; clone_size: -; cdr3_aa: ASSQGERTSPTDTQY
j_call: TRBJ2-7; v_call: TRBV5-1; clone_size: many; cdr3_aa: ASSSRDSNEQY
j_call: -; v_call: TRBV19; clone_size: -; cdr3_aa: ASSIGSAGASYNEQY
j_call: TRBJ2-1; v_call: TRBV20-1; clone_size: many; cdr3_aa: SARGLAGWGYNEQF
j_call: TRBJ1-1; v_call: TRBV14; clone_size: once; cdr3_aa: AGSQGQSGEAF
j_call: TRBJ1-2; v_call: TRBV2; clone_size: few; cdr3_aa: ASVRGYNYGYT
j_call: TRBJ2-1; v_call: TRBV29-1; clone_size: -; cdr3_aa: SVAGAGNGQF
j_call: TRBJ1-1; v_call: TRBV28; clone_size: -; cdr3_aa: ASRSGDMGVGMTEAF
j_call: TRBJ2-1; v_call: TRBV27; clone_size: -; cdr3_aa: ASSSGGGLALRNEQF
j_call: TRBJ2-7; v_call: TRBV18; clone_size: few; cdr3_aa: ASSPPGQEAYEQY
j_call: TRBJ1-5; v_call: TRBV7-8; clone_size: -; cdr3_aa: ASSLKGQVSIQGNQPQH
j_call: TRBJ2-1; v_call: TRBV7-9; clone_size: many; cdr3_aa: ASSFSGGYNEQF
j_call: TRBJ2-7; v_call: TRBV28; clone_size: many; cdr3_aa: ASSSGPSYEQY
j_call: TRBJ1-1; v_call: TRBV3-1; clone_size: many; cdr3_aa: ASSRDMNTEAF
j_call: TRBJ2-3; v_call: TRBV7-2; clone_size: few; cdr3_aa: ASSLGAPPDTQY
j_call: TRBJ2-5; v_call: TRBV10-3; clone_size: few; cdr3_aa: AISESTSGSETQY
j_call: TRBJ2-5; v_call: TRBV6-2/TRBV6-3; clone_size: -; cdr3_aa: ASSNWDSQEAQY
j_call: TRBJ2-7; v_call: TRBV18; clone_size: many; cdr3_aa: ASSRTSDSEQY
j_call: TRBJ2-7; v_call: TRBV30; clone_size: many; cdr3_aa: AWSVGGSSYEQY
j_call: TRBJ1-3; v_call: TRBV9; clone_size: -; cdr3_aa: ASSVVDRGYGNTIY
j_call: TRBJ2-1; v_call: TRBV2; clone_size: -; cdr3_aa: ASSERTGGMSEQF
j_call: TRBJ2-1; v_call: TRBV27; clone_size: many; cdr3_aa: ASSPGTSGYNEQF
j_call: TRBJ2-1; v_call: TRBV20-1; clone_size: many; cdr3_aa: SGTYRGRTYNEQF
j_call: TRBJ2-3; v_call: TRBV5-6; clone_size: -; cdr3_aa: ASTPSGGADTQY
j_call: TRBJ2-1; v_call: TRBV20-1; clone_size: few; cdr3_aa: SASKQGRNEQF
j_call: TRBJ1-2; v_call: TRBV20-1; clone_size: many; cdr3_aa: SARDPRFDRINDYGYT
j_call: TRBJ2-2; v_call: TRBV7-3; clone_size: many; cdr3_aa: ASSLLGQNTGELF
j_call: TRBJ1-5; v_call: TRBV3-1; clone_size: -; cdr3_aa: ASSQEPADQPQH
j_call: TRBJ2-5; v_call: TRBV10-3; clone_size: -; cdr3_aa: AISESGLAGTQY
j_call: TRBJ2-7; v_call: TRBV11-2; clone_size: many; cdr3_aa: ASSFRGRAGTGYEQY
j_call: TRBJ1-5; v_call: TRBV6-1; clone_size: -; cdr3_aa: ASSEYRSLNQPQH
j_call: TRBJ1-1; v_call: TRBV28; clone_size: many; cdr3_aa: ASSLEGPLTLNTEAF
j_call: TRBJ1-5; v_call: TRBV28; clone_size: many; cdr3_aa: ASSSQPGGSNQPQH
j_call: TRBJ1-2; v_call: TRBV7-8; clone_size: -; cdr3_aa: ASSQGPNYGYT
j_call: TRBJ2-1; v_call: TRBV2; clone_size: -; cdr3_aa: ASSEAARGTGNNEQF